This T cell receptor (beta chain) derives from a study of blood T cell repertoires in COVID-19. Trimming pared 8 bases from V and 4 bases from J, leaving 14 bases between. Germline V gene data show CDR1 as MDHEN and CDR2 as SYDVKM. There are 14 residues in the CDR3. Here immunoSEQ multiplex PCR was the method, and the copy in TCRdb shows in-frame clones only, minus some. This table has 79,000 or so clones, 70% to 90% appearing once. What was sequenced was peripheral blood. The chain uses TRBV28 and TRBJ2-2; possibly TRBD1 for D (7 bases). This sequence originates from a man aged 55 to 70 with COVID-19, enrolled during active disease. CDR3 DNA: TGTGCCAGCCAGGGGCAGGGGGGCACCGGGGAGCTGTTTTTT. Translating it yields CASQGQGGTGELFF. The full variable domain, its missing parts supplied by reference TRBV28 and TRBJ2-2, is DVKVTQSSRYLVKRTGEKVFLECVQDMDHENMFWYRQDPGLGLRLIYFSYDVKMKEKGDIPEGYSVSREKKERFSLILESASTNQTSMYLCASQGQGGTGELFFGEGSRLTVL.